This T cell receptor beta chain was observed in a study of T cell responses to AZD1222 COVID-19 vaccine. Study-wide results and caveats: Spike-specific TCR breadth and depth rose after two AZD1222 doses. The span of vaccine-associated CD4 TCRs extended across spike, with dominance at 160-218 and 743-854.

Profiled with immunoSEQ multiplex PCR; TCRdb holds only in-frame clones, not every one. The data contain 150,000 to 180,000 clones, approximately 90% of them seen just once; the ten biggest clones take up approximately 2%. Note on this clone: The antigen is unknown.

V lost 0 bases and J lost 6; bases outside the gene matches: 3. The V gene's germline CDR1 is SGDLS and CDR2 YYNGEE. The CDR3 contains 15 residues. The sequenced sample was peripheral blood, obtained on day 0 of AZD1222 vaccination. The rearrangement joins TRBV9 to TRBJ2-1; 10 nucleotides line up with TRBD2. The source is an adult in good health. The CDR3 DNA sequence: TGTGCCAGCAGCGTAGGGTTAGCGGGAGGCAATGAGCAGTTCTTC. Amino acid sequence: CASSVGLAGGNEQFF.